A single sample is the source of the 17 T cell receptor beta chains below, sequenced in a study of tumor-infiltrating lymphocytes in primary liver carcinoma. The input was roughly 0.5 ug total RNA; TCR beta cDNA was made from it with a constant-region primer. What produced the TCR beta libraries was three nested multiplex PCR rounds using slightly modified ARM-PCR. Rounds one and two of PCR, each of roughly 10 cycles, were primed with TRBV1-TRBV30 forward primers and a C-beta reverse primer. One entry per CDR3 protein, called by TCRdb with MiXCR from the multiplex PCR reads. The data contain about 200,000 distinct CDR3 sequences, about 61% of them seen just once; the ten biggest clones take up roughly 7%. Both blood RNA, taken from unsorted whole blood, and germline DNA were extracted. Material for sequencing was peripheral blood. These receptors originate from a woman aged 55 to 70 with primary liver carcinoma and hepatitis B virus infection.

The rearrangement joins TRBV5-1 to TRBJ1-1; D gene ambiguous. CDR3 length: 17 residues. Germline assignment: CDR1 SGHRS and CDR2 YFSETQ. The ends were cut back, 4 bases at V and 1 base at J, with 20 bases in the middle. The CDR3 region is CASSPPRGPGTNTEAFF. The CDR3 coding sequence is TGCGCCAGCAGCCCCCCTCGAGGCCCAGGAACGAACACTGAAGCTTTCTTT.

Remarks on this clonotype: Germline is not matched at one junction end, which may reflect a read error. This chain links TRBV7-8 with TRBJ2-7; 9 bases are shared with TRBD1. The CDR3 length is 15 residues. Germline V gene sequence: CDR1 SGHVS, CDR2 FQNEAQ. CDR3: CANSSPGDRAYEQYF. CDR3 nucleotides: TGTGCCAACAGCTCCCCCGGGGACAGGGCCTACGAGCAGTACTTC.

Regarding this clonotype: This could be a read error, since a much larger clone is one nucleotide away. This chain links TRBV6-5 with TRBJ2-1; 16 nucleotides line up with TRBD2. The CDR3 runs to 16 residues. CDR1 is MNHEY, CDR2 SVGAGI, per germline. The CDR3 region is CAGSSAGTSGRDEQFF. The CDR3 nucleotides are TGTGCCGGCAGTTCCGCGGGGACTAGCGGGAGGGATGAGCAGTTCTTC.

Of note for this clonotype: The CDR3 end shows no conserved phenylalanine or tryptophan, and so a read error is likely. The rearrangement joins TRBV11-1 to TRBJ2-7, with D perhaps matching TRBD2 (6 bases). This CDR3 has 15 amino acids. Germline CDR1 SGHAT, CDR2 FQDESV (reference sequence). The CDR3 loop reads CASSFGAGSRYEQYS. In nucleotides, the CDR3 is TGCGCCAGCAGTTTCGGTGCGGGAAGCCGCTACGAGCAGTACTCC.

There are many counts of this clonotype. V usage is TRBV4-1 and J usage is TRBJ2-3, with D possibly matching TRBD2 (7 bases). The CDR3 sequence is 17 residues long. V gave up 1 base and J gave up 1 base, with 15 bases separating them. The V gene's germline CDR1 is MGHRA and CDR2 YSYEKL. The CDR3 sequence: CASSQAGAGAGTDTQYF. CDR3 nucleotides: TGCGCCAGCAGCCAAGCGGGGGCGGGGGCTGGCACAGATACGCAGTATTTT.

V and J are TRBV28 and TRBJ2-4, with D possibly being TRBD2 (6 bases). CDR1 and CDR2 (germline): MDHEN, SYDVKM. The V gene lost 4 bases and the J gene lost 1 base, with 17 bases spanning the gap. CDR3 length: 17 residues. CDR3 in amino acids: CASSCAAWEVAKNIQYF. In nucleotides, the CDR3 is TGTGCCAGCAGTTGCGCCGCCTGGGAGGTGGCCAAAAACATTCAGTACTTC. Variable domain in full (rest from reference TRBV28 and TRBJ2-4): DVKVTQSSRYLVKRTGEKVFLECVQDMDHENMFWYRQDPGLGLRLIYFSYDVKMKEKGDIPEGYSVSREKKERFSLILESASTNQTSMYLCASSCAAWEVAKNIQYFGAGTRLSVL.

Details on this clonotype: This could be a read error, since a much larger clone is one nucleotide away. The rearrangement links TRBV10-2 to TRBJ1-5, with D possibly TRBD1 on 6 matching bases. The CDR3 has 14 amino acids. Trimming cost V 6 bases and J 5 bases, with 14 bases left between them. Germline V gives CDR1 WSHSY, CDR2 SAAADI. The DNA for the CDR3 is TGCGCCAGCAGACGGTACAGGGAAGATCAGCCCCAGCATTTT. Its translation: CASRRYREDQPQHF.

The V and J genes are TRBV7-9 and TRBJ2-7; 7 nucleotides line up with TRBD1. CDR1 is SEHNR and CDR2 is FQNEAQ in the germline V gene (reference sequence). J was trimmed by 3 bases and V by 4 bases; bases with no gene match: 6. CDR3 size: 14 residues. CDR3 in amino acids: CASSSDRTVYEQYF. CDR3 DNA sequence: TGTGCCAGCAGCTCGGACAGGACAGTCTACGAGCAGTACTTC.

About this clonotype: Mismatch with germline at one junction end may stem from a read error. The chain carries TRBV9 and TRBJ2-5; 12 bases agree with TRBD2. The CDR3 covers 16 residues. Germline CDR1 SGDLS, CDR2 YYNGEE. CDR3: CASSGSSGRAGETLYF. The CDR3 nucleotides are TGTGCCAGCAGCGGATCTAGCGGGAGGGCCGGAGAGACCCTGTACTTC.

A remark on this clonotype: This may be a read error: a much more frequent sequence differs by one nucleotide. J is TRBJ2-7 and V is TRBV6-1; D is uncertain. The CDR3 runs 12 residues. The V gene's germline CDR1 is MNHNS and CDR2 SASEGT. Trimming left V 6 bases short and J 6 bases short, with 12 bases between. CDR3 amino acids: CASRAPKGEQYF. Here the CDR3 DNA reads TGTGCCAGCAGGGCCCCCAAGGGCGAGCAGTACTTC.

In its sample, this clonotype ranks as medium-sized. The chain recombines TRBV7-9 with TRBJ2-7; 8 nucleotides align to TRBD1. J lost 3 bases, V lost 5 bases, and 12 bases had no gene match. The CDR3 length is 16 residues. CDR1 and CDR2 from the germline V gene are SEHNR and FQNEAQ (reference sequence). The CDR3 region is CASSPWDQGADYEQYF. The CDR3 coding sequence is TGTGCCAGCAGCCCCTGGGATCAGGGGGCGGACTACGAGCAGTACTTC.

This clonotype has ten or more counts. The gene calls are TRBV11-2 and TRBJ1-6; D not certain. Germline CDR1 SGHAT, CDR2 FQNNGV. The CDR3 contains 14 residues. Trimming took 5 bases from V and 8 from J, leaving 13 bases between them. The CDR3 here is CASSPAGGDSPLHF. CDR3 DNA sequence: TGTGCCAGCAGCCCCGCCGGCGGAGATTCACCCCTCCACTTT.

As regards this clonotype: Lacking the conserved final phenylalanine or tryptophan, this CDR3 likely reflects a read error. The V call is TRBV28, the J call TRBJ2-7, with 8 bases aligning to TRBD1. J was trimmed by 2 bases and V by 8 bases; bases with no gene match: 8. There are 14 residues in the CDR3. Germline values: CDR1 MDHEN, CDR2 SYDVKM. The CDR3 sequence: CASGQGQGTYEQYL. The CDR3 DNA is TGTGCCAGCGGACAGGGACAAGGCACCTACGAGCAGTACCTC.

This clonotype has just one count. A much larger clone differs by one base, so this may be a read error. V is TRBV6-6 and J is TRBJ1-1, with D perhaps TRBD1 (5 bases). CDR3 size: 14 residues. Germline lookup yields CDR1 MNHNY and CDR2 SVGAGI (reference sequence). The V and J ends lost 5 bases and 0 bases respectively, with 10 bases between them. The CDR3: CASSQRGLNTEAFF. CDR3 nucleotide sequence: TGTGCCAGCAGTCAAAGGGGACTGAACACTGAAGCTTTCTTT.

The chain joins TRBV7-9 to TRBJ2-5; 7 nucleotides agree with TRBD1. CDR3 length: 15 residues. Germline CDR1 reads SEHNR; CDR2 reads FQNEAQ (reference sequence). After removal of 5 bases from V and 2 bases from J, the junction contained 8 bases not matched to a gene. For the CDR3, the DNA is TGTGCCAGCAGCCGATATCAGGGGGATCAAGAGACCCAGTACTTC. It is translated as CASSRYQGDQETQYF.

Of note for this clonotype: This may stem from a read error, because a much larger clone lies one nucleotide away. The chain's CDR3 is CASSPLGGTDTQYF. DNA for the CDR3: TGTGCCAGCAGCCCCTTGGGGGGGACAGATACGCAGTATTTT. The chain is built from TRBV12-3 or TRBV12-4 and TRBJ2-3; TRBD2 matches 7 bases. Unmatched junction bases numbered 6, after V lost 6 bases and J lost 3 bases. The CDR3 runs 14 residues.

A remark on this clonotype: A junction boundary mismatches the germline segment, possibly from a read error. The V gene is TRBV6-1, the J gene TRBJ1-1; D gene ambiguous. Germline V gene data show CDR1 as MNHNS and CDR2 as SASEGT. The CDR3 consists of 15 residues. In nucleotides, the CDR3 is TGTGCCGGCAGTGAAAGGCGTCGACCCCTCACTGAAGCTTTCTTT. Translating it yields CAGSERRRPLTEAFF.